This TCR beta chain originates from a study of response to subunit inactivated influenza vaccine. Study-wide results and limits: The authors put forward the suggestion that each seasonal influenza vaccination may bring in only a limited number of new T cells.

To note about this clonotype: Its antigen is currently unknown. The junction departs from the called germline gene at one end, perhaps through a read error.

MiXCR, applied by TCRdb to the RT-PCR reads, yields one record per CDR3 protein. The sample lists 500,000 to 600,000 distinct CDR3 sequences, roughly 15% occurring once. Per the germline V gene, CDR1 is SSHAT and CDR2 is FNYEAQ (reference sequence). The CDR3 runs 19 residues. This chain connects TRBV7-7 to TRBJ2-2; 14 bases agree with TRBD2. The sequencing used PBMCs from blood, collected 11 to 12 days after vaccination. The receptor was isolated from a man aged 50 to 60 who received an inactivated influenza vaccine. CDR3 amino acids: CASSLRLAGGPRATGELFF. The CDR3 nucleotides are TGTGCTAGCAGCTTGCGACTAGCGGGGGGGCCCCGTGCCACCGGGGAGCTGTTTTTT.